The present T cell receptor (beta chain) was sequenced within a study of T cells in Graves' hyperthyroidism and ophthalmopathy. Looking at the study overall: Peripheral blood draws took place at initial diagnosis, ahead of any treatment. Study-wide results and limits: Most thyroid clonotypes that were expanded above 0.001 also turned up in blood.

With a duration under 2 months, the hyperthyroidism was newly diagnosed in patients aged 18 to 65. PBMCs came from more than 8.5 ml fresh peripheral blood. Regarding this clonotype: As yet, its antigen is unknown.

There were TCR beta CDR3 regions amplified from RNA transcripts. HTBI primers drove first-round RT-PCR of the TCR CDR3. TCRdb re-called the multiplex PCR reads through MiXCR, storing one row per CDR3 protein. The table shows approximately 360,000 distinct CDR3 sequences, with just under 25% occurring only once. This CDR3 comprises 16 residues. Trimming cost V 5 bases and J 0 bases; bases outside gene matches: 6. The germline V gene has CDR1 PRHDT and CDR2 FYEKMQ (reference sequence). The chain couples TRBV13 to TRBJ2-7; TRBD2 matches 11 bases. The sequenced material came from blood. The sequence was obtained from a man aged 50 to 60 with Graves' hyperthyroidism. CDR3 protein: CASSALLAGASYEQYF. The CDR3 nucleotides read TGTGCCAGCAGCGCCCTACTAGCGGGAGCCTCCTACGAGCAGTACTTC.